The rows below give T cell receptor beta chains drawn from one sample of a study of blood T cells in healthy people across ages. One entry per CDR3 protein, called by TCRdb with MiXCR from the 5' RACE reads. The sample lists approximately 600,000 distinct CDR3 sequences, roughly three fifths occurring once. Sequenced sample: blood. These receptors came from a man between 60 and 75 years old in good health. CDR3s include the opening cysteine and the closing phenylalanine or tryptophan. The D gene is left open where the match is weak. The size entry is marked missing in some rows and otherwise reads once, few, many or a size class.

J gene: TRBJ2-3
D gene: TRBD1
clone size: .
V gene: TRBV7-8
CDR3 DNA: TGTGCCAGCAGGACCGGGACAGGAGGCACAGATACGCAGTATTTT
CDR3 protein: CASRTGTGGTDTQYF

J gene: TRBJ1-1
D gene: .
clone size: few
V gene: TRBV20-1
CDR3 DNA: TGCAGTGCTCCCCCCTCAACAGGGTCGGGCACTGAAGCTTTCTTT
CDR3 protein: CSAPPSTGSGTEAFF

J gene: TRBJ1-2
D gene: .
clone size: few
V gene: TRBV20-1
CDR3 DNA: TGCAGTGCTAGAGATTACAGGTCGCATGGCTACACCTTC
CDR3 protein: CSARDYRSHGYTF

J gene: TRBJ1-2
D gene: .
clone size: .
V gene: TRBV10-3
CDR3 DNA: TGTGCCATCAGTGAGAGGAAGGGGAACGGCTACACCTTC
CDR3 protein: CAISERKGNGYTF

J gene: TRBJ2-3
D gene: .
clone size: few
V gene: TRBV19
CDR3 DNA: TGTGCCAGTAAGGGGGTGAACACAGATACGCAGTATTTT
CDR3 protein: CASKGVNTDTQYF

J gene: TRBJ2-7
D gene: TRBD2
clone size: .
V gene: TRBV3-1
CDR3 DNA: TGTGCCAGCAGCCATTCTAGCGGGGGGGTATACGAGCAGTACTTC
CDR3 protein: CASSHSSGGVYEQYF

J gene: TRBJ2-1
D gene: .
clone size: .
V gene: TRBV5-1
CDR3 DNA: TGCGCCAGCAGCTCGATCTTAGGGGGAGATTACAATGAGCAGTTCTTC
CDR3 protein: CASSSILGGDYNEQFF

J gene: TRBJ1-6
D gene: .
clone size: few
V gene: TRBV4-1
CDR3 DNA: TGCGCCAGCAGCCAAACCTACGGACCCAAAACGCATTCACCCCTCCACTTT
CDR3 protein: CASSQTYGPKTHSPLHF

J gene: TRBJ2-6
D gene: .
clone size: .
V gene: TRBV3-1
CDR3 DNA: TGTGCCAGCAGCCCCTCGGTAAGCTCTGGGGCCAACGTCCTGACTTTC
CDR3 protein: CASSPSVSSGANVLTF

J gene: TRBJ2-5
D gene: .
clone size: .
V gene: TRBV4-2
CDR3 DNA: TGTGCCAGCAGCCAAGACCCCGGGGGTCGGAGCGAGACCCAGTACTTC
CDR3 protein: CASSQDPGGRSETQYF

J gene: TRBJ1-1
D gene: .
clone size: once
V gene: TRBV10-1
CDR3 DNA: TGCGCCTACGGTACACCCGCTACTGAAGCTTTCTTT
CDR3 protein: CAYGTPATEAFF

J gene: TRBJ2-5
D gene: .
clone size: few
V gene: TRBV5-1
CDR3 DNA: TGCGCCAGCAGCTTGTCTGGAGGGCAAGTCCAAGAGACCCAGTACTTC
CDR3 protein: CASSLSGGQVQETQYF

J gene: TRBJ2-1
D gene: .
clone size: .
V gene: TRBV9
CDR3 DNA: TGTGCCAGCAGCGTAGGTAAAGGGAACAATGAGCAGTTCTTC
CDR3 protein: CASSVGKGNNEQFF

J gene: TRBJ2-1
D gene: .
clone size: once
V gene: TRBV7-8
CDR3 DNA: TGTGCCAGCAGCTTACCCGGGGGGCCCAAGGAGACCCAGTTCTTC
CDR3 protein: CASSLPGGPKETQFF

J gene: TRBJ2-7
D gene: .
clone size: .
V gene: TRBV20-1
CDR3 DNA: TGCAGTGCTAGTGCCCGCCCCTCGGTACAGTTTAGTCCCTACGAGCAGTACTTC
CDR3 protein: CSASARPSVQFSPYEQYF

J gene: TRBJ2-1
D gene: .
clone size: few
V gene: TRBV9
CDR3 DNA: TGTGCCAGCAGCGTACGGGGTGAACCCTACAATGAGCAGTTCTTC
CDR3 protein: CASSVRGEPYNEQFF

J gene: TRBJ2-5
D gene: TRBD1
clone size: .
V gene: TRBV10-1
CDR3 DNA: TGCGCCAGCAGCCGGACAGGGGACAGTGGTAATGAGCAGTACTTC
CDR3 protein: CASSRTGDSGNEQYF

J gene: TRBJ2-7
D gene: .
clone size: .
V gene: TRBV4-1
CDR3 DNA: TGCGCCAGCAGCCCCCCGACAGGACTGTACGAGCAGTACTTC
CDR3 protein: CASSPPTGLYEQYF

J gene: TRBJ2-3
D gene: TRBD2
clone size: .
V gene: TRBV2
CDR3 DNA: TGTGCCAGCAGTTATGCGACTAGCGGGGGTGCTACGCAGTATTTT
CDR3 protein: CASSYATSGGATQYF

J gene: TRBJ2-7
D gene: .
clone size: .
V gene: TRBV29-1
CDR3 DNA: TGCAGCGTTGAATTGCGGGGCAATGAGCAGTACTTC
CDR3 protein: CSVELRGNEQYF

J gene: TRBJ2-1
D gene: TRBD1
clone size: .
V gene: TRBV20-1
CDR3 DNA: TGCAGTGCCCTGACCGGGACAGGGGGGAATGAGCAGTTCTTC
CDR3 protein: CSALTGTGGNEQFF

J gene: TRBJ2-4
D gene: .
clone size: .
V gene: TRBV6-5
CDR3 DNA: TGTGCCAGCAGTTACTCGCGGGTGCAGGGGGGCGCAGACATTCAGTACTTC
CDR3 protein: CASSYSRVQGGADIQYF

J gene: TRBJ1-2
D gene: TRBD1
clone size: .
V gene: TRBV29-1
CDR3 DNA: TGCAGCGTTGGAGGGGGCGCCTCTGGCTACACCTTC
CDR3 protein: CSVGGGASGYTF

J gene: TRBJ2-1
D gene: .
clone size: once
V gene: TRBV6-1
CDR3 DNA: TGTGCCAGCACCCCGGACAGAGGGTACTACAATGAGCAGTTCTTC
CDR3 protein: CASTPDRGYYNEQFF

J gene: TRBJ2-1
D gene: .
clone size: few
V gene: TRBV29-1
CDR3 DNA: TGCAGCGGCCACAGAGATCTCGAGCAGTTCTTC
CDR3 protein: CSGHRDLEQFF

J gene: TRBJ1-2
D gene: TRBD1
clone size: .
V gene: TRBV10-3
CDR3 DNA: TGTGCCATCTTGGGTACAGGGGGCCTCTCTGGCTACACCTTC
CDR3 protein: CAILGTGGLSGYTF

J gene: TRBJ1-2
D gene: .
clone size: .
V gene: TRBV6-2/TRBV6-3
CDR3 DNA: TGTGCCAGCGGATACGGGACGCCTGGCTACACCTTC
CDR3 protein: CASGYGTPGYTF

J gene: TRBJ2-2
D gene: .
clone size: .
V gene: TRBV20-1
CDR3 DNA: TGCAGTGCTAGTGTAGGGTCCGGGAGCGGGGAGCTGTTTTTT
CDR3 protein: CSASVGSGSGELFF

J gene: TRBJ1-1
D gene: .
clone size: .
V gene: TRBV25-1
CDR3 DNA: TGTGCCAGCAGTGACCCCAAGGCGAACACTGAAGCTTTCTTT
CDR3 protein: CASSDPKANTEAFF

J gene: TRBJ1-2
D gene: .
clone size: few
V gene: TRBV18
CDR3 DNA: TGTGCCAGCTCACCACTGGGCGAGGACTATGGCTACACCTTC
CDR3 protein: CASSPLGEDYGYTF

J gene: TRBJ2-3
D gene: .
clone size: .
V gene: TRBV9
CDR3 DNA: TGTGCCAGCAGCGTGACGGGGGCAGGGGATACGCAGTATTTT
CDR3 protein: CASSVTGAGDTQYF

J gene: TRBJ2-7
D gene: .
clone size: .
V gene: TRBV29-1
CDR3 DNA: TGCAGCGTTGGGGGGGCGCTTAACAAACAGTACTTC
CDR3 protein: CSVGGALNKQYF

J gene: TRBJ2-1
D gene: TRBD2
clone size: .
V gene: TRBV7-9
CDR3 DNA: TGTGCCAGCAGCGGGGTACTAGCGGAGTTCTTC
CDR3 protein: CASSGVLAEFF

J gene: TRBJ2-1
D gene: .
clone size: .
V gene: TRBV2
CDR3 DNA: TGTGCCAGCAGGGGACGGGGCAGCACGAGGGTCCGACAGTTCTTC
CDR3 protein: CASRGRGSTRVRQFF

J gene: TRBJ1-4
D gene: TRBD1
clone size: .
V gene: TRBV10-3
CDR3 DNA: TGTGCCATCAGTGAGCCGGGACAGGGGATCGGAAAACTGTTTTTT
CDR3 protein: CAISEPGQGIGKLFF

J gene: TRBJ2-3
D gene: TRBD2
clone size: .
V gene: TRBV6-4
CDR3 DNA: TGTGCCAGCAGCCAGCGGGGGGCCTTCACAGATACGCAGTATTTT
CDR3 protein: CASSQRGAFTDTQYF

J gene: TRBJ2-5
D gene: .
clone size: once
V gene: TRBV2
CDR3 DNA: TGTGCCAGCAGTGAAACACACGGGACCCAGTACTTC
CDR3 protein: CASSETHGTQYF

J gene: TRBJ1-1
D gene: .
clone size: once
V gene: TRBV7-2
CDR3 DNA: TGTGCCAGCAGCCCAGGAGTAGGGGTGAACACTGAAGCTTTCTTT
CDR3 protein: CASSPGVGVNTEAFF

J gene: TRBJ2-1
D gene: .
clone size: .
V gene: TRBV7-2
CDR3 DNA: TGTGCCAGCAGCCCGCAGTTGGTGGGGGATGAGCAGTTCTTC
CDR3 protein: CASSPQLVGDEQFF

J gene: TRBJ2-5
D gene: TRBD2
clone size: few
V gene: TRBV5-1
CDR3 DNA: TGCGCCAGCCGAGGGACTAGCGTACAAGAGACCCAGTACTTC
CDR3 protein: CASRGTSVQETQYF

J gene: TRBJ2-7
D gene: .
clone size: few
V gene: TRBV11-2
CDR3 DNA: TGTGCCAGCAGCTTAGAGGCCAGCCTTGGCTCCTACGAGCAGTACTTC
CDR3 protein: CASSLEASLGSYEQYF

J gene: TRBJ2-1
D gene: TRBD1
clone size: once
V gene: TRBV2
CDR3 DNA: TGTGCCAGCAGTCCAACCCCGGGACAGGGTAACAATGAGCAGTTCTTC
CDR3 protein: CASSPTPGQGNNEQFF

J gene: TRBJ2-5
D gene: .
clone size: few
V gene: TRBV20-1
CDR3 DNA: TGCAGTGCTAGTTCGGAGGGCCGGGGGACCCAGTACTTC
CDR3 protein: CSASSEGRGTQYF

J gene: TRBJ2-3
D gene: TRBD1
clone size: .
V gene: TRBV12-3/TRBV12-4
CDR3 DNA: TGTGCCAGCAGTTTCCTTATGGACAGGGCCCGCACAGATACGCAGTATTTT
CDR3 protein: CASSFLMDRARTDTQYF